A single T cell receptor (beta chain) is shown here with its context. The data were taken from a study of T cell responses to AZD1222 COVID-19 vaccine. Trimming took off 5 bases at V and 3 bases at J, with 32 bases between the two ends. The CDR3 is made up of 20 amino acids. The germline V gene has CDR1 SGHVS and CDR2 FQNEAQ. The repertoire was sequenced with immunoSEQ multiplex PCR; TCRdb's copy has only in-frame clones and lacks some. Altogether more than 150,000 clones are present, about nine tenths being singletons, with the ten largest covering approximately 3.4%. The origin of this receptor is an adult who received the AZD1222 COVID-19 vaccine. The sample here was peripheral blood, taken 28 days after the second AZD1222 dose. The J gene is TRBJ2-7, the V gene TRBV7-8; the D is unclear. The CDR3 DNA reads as TGTGCCAGCAGCCAATCAATCCCTTATTTTCTAGAGGCAGAGGACTACGAGCAGTACTTC. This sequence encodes CASSQSIPYFLEAEDYEQYF.